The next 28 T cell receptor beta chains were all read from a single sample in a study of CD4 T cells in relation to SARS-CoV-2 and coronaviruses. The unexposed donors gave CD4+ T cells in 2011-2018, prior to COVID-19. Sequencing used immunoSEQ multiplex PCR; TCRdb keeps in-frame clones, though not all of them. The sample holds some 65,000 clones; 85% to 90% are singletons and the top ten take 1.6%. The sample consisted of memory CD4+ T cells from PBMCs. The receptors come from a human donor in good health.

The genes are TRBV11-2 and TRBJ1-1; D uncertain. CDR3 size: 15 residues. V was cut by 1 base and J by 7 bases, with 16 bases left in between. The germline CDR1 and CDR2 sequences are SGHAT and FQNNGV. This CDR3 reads CASSLAWVGSFEAFF. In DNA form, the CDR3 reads TGTGCCAGCAGCTTAGCGTGGGTAGGGAGTTTTGAAGCTTTCTTT.

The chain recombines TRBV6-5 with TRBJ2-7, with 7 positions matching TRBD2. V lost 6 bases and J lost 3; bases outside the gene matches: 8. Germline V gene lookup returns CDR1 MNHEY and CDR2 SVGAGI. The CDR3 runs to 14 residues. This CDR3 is CASSPVREGYEQYF. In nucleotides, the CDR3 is TGTGCCAGCAGCCCCGTGAGGGAGGGCTACGAGCAGTACTTC.

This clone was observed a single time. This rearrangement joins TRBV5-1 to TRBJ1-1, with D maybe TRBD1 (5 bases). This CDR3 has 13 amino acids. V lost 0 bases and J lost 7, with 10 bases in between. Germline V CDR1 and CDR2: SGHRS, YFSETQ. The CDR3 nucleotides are TGCGCCAGCAGCTTGGCCTGGGGCAGTGAAGCTTTCTTT. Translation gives CASSLAWGSEAFF. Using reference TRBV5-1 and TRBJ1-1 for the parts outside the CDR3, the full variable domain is KAGVTQTPRYLIKTRGQQVTLSCSPISGHRSVSWYQQTPGQGLQFLFEYFSETQRNKGNFPGRFSGRQFSNSRSEMNVSTLELGDSALYLCASSLAWGSEAFFGQGTRLTVV.

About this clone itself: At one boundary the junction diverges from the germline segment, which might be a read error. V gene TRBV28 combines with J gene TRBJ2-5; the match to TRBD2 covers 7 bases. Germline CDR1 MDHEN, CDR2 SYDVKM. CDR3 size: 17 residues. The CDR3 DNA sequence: TGTGCCAGCAGTTTTTTTTCGAAGCGGGGCCCCGAAGAGAGCCAGTACTTC. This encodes CASSFFSKRGPEESQYF.

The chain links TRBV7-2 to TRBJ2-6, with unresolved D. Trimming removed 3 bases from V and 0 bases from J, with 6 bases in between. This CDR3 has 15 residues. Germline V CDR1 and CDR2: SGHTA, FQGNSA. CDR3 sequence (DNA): TGTGCCAGCAGCTTCCCGGACTCTGGGGCCAACGTCCTGACTTTC. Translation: CASSFPDSGANVLTF.

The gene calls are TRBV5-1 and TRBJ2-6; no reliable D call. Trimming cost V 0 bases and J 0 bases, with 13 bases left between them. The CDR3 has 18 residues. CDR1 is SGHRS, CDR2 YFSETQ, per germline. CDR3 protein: CASSLGGTDLSGANVLTF. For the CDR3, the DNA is TGCGCCAGCAGCTTGGGAGGAACAGACCTCTCTGGGGCCAACGTCCTGACTTTC.

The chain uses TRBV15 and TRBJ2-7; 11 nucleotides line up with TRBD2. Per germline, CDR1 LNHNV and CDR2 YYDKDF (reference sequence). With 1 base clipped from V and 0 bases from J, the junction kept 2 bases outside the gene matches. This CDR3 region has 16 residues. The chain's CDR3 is CATSRGTSGSSYEQYF. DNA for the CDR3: TGTGCCACCAGCAGAGGTACTAGCGGGAGCTCCTACGAGCAGTACTTC.

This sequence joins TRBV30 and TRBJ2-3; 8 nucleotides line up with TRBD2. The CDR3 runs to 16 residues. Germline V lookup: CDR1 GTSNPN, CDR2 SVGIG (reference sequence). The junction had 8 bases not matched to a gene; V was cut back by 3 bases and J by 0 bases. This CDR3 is CAWRRRSSGSTDTQYF. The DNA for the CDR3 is TGTGCCTGGAGACGGAGGTCTAGCGGGAGCACAGATACGCAGTATTTT.

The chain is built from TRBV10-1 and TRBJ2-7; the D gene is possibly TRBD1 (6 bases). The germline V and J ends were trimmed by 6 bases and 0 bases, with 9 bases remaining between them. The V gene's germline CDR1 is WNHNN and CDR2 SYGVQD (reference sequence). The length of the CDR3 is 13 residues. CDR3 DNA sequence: TGCGCCAGCAGCAAGGGGGACTCCTACGAGCAGTACTTC. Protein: CASSKGDSYEQYF.

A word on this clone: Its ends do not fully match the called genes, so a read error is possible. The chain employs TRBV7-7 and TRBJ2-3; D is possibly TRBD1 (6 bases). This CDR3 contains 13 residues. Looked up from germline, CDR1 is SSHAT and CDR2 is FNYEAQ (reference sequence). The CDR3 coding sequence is TGTGCTAGCAGCTTAGAGGGGGTCGGTACGCAGTATTTT. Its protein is CASSLEGVGTQYF.

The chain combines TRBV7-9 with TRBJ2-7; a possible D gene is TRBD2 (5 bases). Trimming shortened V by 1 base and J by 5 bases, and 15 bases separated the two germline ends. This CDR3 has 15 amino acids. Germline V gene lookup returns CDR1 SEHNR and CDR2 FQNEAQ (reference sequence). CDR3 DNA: TGTGCCAGCAGCTTAGGAGCCGAGGGCGCCCACGAGCAGTACTTC. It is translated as CASSLGAEGAHEQYF. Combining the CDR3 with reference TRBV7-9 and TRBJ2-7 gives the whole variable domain DTGVSQNPRHKITKRGQNVTFRCDPISEHNRLYWYRQTLGQGPEFLTYFQNEAQLEKSRLLSDRFSAERPKGSFSTLEIQRTEQGDSAMYLCASSLGAEGAHEQYFGPGTRLTVT.

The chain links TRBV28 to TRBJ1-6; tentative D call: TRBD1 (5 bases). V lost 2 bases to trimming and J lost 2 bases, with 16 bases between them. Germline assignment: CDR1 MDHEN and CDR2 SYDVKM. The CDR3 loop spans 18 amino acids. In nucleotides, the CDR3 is TGTGCCAGCAGTTTAGCAGGGTTTTTATTAACCTATAATTCACCCCTCCACTTT. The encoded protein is CASSLAGFLLTYNSPLHF.

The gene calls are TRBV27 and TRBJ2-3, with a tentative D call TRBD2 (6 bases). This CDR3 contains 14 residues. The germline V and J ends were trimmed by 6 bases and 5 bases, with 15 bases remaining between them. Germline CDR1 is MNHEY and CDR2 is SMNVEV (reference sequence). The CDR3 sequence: CASSSEGPRDTQYF. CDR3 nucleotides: TGTGCCAGCAGCTCGGAGGGCCCTCGAGATACGCAGTATTTT.

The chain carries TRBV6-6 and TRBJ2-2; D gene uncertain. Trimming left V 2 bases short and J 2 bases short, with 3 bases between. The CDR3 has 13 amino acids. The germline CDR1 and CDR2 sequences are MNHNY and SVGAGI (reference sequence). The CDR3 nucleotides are TGTGCCAGCAGTTACATAAACACCGGGGAGCTGTTTTTT. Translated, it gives CASSYINTGELFF.

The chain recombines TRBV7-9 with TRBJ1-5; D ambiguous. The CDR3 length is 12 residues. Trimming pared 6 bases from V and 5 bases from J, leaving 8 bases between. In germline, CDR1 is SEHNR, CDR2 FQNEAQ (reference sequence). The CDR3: CASSFTDQPQHF. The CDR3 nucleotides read TGTGCCAGCAGTTTTACGGATCAGCCCCAGCATTTT.

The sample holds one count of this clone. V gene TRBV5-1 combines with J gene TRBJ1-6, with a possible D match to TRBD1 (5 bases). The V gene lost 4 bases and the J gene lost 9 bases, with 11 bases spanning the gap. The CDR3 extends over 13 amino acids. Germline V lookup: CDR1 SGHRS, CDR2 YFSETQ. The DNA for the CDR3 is TGCGCCAGCAGCCTCGACGGGGCTTCACCCCTCCACTTT. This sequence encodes CASSLDGASPLHF.

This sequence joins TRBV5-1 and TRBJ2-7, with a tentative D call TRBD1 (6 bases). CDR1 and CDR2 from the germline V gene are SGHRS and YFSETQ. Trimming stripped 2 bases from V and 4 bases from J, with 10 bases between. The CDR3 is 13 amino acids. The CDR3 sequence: CASSLGTGYEQYF. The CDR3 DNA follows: TGCGCCAGCAGCTTAGGTACAGGGTACGAGCAGTACTTC.

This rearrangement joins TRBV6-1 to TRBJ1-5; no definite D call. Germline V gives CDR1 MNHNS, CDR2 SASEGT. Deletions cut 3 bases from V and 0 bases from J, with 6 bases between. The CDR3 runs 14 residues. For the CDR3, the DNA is TGTGCCAGCAGTGATAGGAATAGCAATCAGCCCCAGCATTTT. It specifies CASSDRNSNQPQHF.

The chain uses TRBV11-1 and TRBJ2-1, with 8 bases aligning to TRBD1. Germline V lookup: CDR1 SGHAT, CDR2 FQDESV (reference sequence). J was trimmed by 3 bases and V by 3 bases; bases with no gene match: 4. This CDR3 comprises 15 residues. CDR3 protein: CASSFRGLIYNEQFF. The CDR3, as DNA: TGTGCCAGCAGCTTCAGGGGGCTCATCTACAATGAGCAGTTCTTC.

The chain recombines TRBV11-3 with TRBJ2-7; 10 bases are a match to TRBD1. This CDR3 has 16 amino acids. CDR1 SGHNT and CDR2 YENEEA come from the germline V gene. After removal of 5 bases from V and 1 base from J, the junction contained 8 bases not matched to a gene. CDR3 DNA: TGTGCCAGCAGCGATTCGCGGACAGGGGGATCCTACGAGCAGTACTTC. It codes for CASSDSRTGGSYEQYF.

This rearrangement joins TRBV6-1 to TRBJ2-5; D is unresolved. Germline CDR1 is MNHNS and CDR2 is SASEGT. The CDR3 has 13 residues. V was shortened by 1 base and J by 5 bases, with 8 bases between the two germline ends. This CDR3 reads CASSEGGGETQYF. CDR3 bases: TGTGCCAGCAGTGAAGGGGGTGGGGAGACCCAGTACTTC.

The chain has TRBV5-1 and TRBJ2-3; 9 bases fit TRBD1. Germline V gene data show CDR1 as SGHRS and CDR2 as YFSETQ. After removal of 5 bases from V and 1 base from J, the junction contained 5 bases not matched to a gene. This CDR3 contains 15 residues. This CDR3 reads CASRTRTGGTDTQYF. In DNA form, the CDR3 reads TGCGCCAGCAGGACGAGGACAGGGGGCACAGATACGCAGTATTTT.

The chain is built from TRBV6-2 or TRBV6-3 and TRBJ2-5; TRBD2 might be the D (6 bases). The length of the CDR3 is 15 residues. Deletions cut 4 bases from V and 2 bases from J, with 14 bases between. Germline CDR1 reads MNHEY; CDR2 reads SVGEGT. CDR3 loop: CASSLRPTRQETQYF. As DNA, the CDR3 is TGTGCCAGCAGTTTACGCCCGACTAGACAAGAGACCCAGTACTTC.

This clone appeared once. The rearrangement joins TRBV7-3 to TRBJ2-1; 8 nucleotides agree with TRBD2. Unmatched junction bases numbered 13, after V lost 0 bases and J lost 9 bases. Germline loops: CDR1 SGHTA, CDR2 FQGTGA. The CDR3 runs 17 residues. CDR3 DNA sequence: TGTGCCAGCAGCTTAACGACGGCGAGCGGGAGACGCGGTGAGCAGTTCTTC. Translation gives CASSLTTASGRRGEQFF.

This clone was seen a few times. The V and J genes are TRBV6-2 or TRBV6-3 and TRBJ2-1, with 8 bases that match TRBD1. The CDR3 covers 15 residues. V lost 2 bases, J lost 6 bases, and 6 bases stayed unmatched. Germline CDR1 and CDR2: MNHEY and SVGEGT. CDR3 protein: CASSYGRGRGNEQFF. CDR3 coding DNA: TGTGCCAGCAGTTACGGCAGGGGGCGGGGCAATGAGCAGTTCTTC.

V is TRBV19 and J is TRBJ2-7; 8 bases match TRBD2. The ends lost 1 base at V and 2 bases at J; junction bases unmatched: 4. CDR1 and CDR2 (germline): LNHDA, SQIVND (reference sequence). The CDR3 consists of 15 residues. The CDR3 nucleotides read TGTGCCAGTAGTATAGGTCCAGCGGGGGCCTACGAGCAGTACTTC. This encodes CASSIGPAGAYEQYF.

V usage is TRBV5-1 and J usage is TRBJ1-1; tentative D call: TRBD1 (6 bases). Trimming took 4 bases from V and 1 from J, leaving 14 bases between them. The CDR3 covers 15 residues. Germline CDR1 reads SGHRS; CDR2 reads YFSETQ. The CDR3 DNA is TGCGCCAGCAGCCCGGTGGGCAGGGGGAACACTGAAGCTTTCTTT. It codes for CASSPVGRGNTEAFF.

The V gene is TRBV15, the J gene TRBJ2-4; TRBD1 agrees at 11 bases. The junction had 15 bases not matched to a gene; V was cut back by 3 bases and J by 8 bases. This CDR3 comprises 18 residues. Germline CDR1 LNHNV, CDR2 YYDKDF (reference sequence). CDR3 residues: CATSRAARTGGDRDIQYF. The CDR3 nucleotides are TGTGCCACCAGCAGGGCCGCGAGGACAGGGGGCGATCGGGACATTCAGTACTTC.